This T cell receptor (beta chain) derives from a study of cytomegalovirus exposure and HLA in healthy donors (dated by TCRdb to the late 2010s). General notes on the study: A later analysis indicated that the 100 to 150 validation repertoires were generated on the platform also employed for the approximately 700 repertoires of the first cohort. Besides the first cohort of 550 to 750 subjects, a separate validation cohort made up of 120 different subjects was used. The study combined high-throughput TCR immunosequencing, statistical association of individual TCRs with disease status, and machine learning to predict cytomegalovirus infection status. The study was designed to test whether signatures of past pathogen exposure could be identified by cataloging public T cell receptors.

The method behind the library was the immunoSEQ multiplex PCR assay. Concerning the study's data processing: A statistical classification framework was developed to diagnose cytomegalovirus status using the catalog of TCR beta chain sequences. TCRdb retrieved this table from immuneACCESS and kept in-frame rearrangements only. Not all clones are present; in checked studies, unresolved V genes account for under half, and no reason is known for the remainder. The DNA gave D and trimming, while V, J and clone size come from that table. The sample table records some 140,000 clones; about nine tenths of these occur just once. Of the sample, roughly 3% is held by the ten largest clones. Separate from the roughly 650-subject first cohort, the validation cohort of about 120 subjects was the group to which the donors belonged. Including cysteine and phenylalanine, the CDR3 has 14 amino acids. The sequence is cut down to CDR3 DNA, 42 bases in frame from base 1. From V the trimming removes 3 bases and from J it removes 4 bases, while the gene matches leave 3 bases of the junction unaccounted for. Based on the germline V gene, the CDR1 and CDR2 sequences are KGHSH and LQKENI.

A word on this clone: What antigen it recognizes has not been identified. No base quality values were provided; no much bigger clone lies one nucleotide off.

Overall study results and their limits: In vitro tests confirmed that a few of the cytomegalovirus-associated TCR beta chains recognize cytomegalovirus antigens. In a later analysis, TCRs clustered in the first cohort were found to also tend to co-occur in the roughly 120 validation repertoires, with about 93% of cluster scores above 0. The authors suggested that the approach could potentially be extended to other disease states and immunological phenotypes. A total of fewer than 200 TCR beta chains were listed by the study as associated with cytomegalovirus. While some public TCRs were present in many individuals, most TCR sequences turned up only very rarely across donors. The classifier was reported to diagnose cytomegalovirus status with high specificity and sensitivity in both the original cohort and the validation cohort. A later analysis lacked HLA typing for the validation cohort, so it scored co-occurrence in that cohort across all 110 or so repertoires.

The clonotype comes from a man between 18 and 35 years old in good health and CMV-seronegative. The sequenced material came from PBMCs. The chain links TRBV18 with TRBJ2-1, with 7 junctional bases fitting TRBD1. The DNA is TGTGCCAGCTCACCGCAGGACAGGTACAATGAGCAGTTCTTC. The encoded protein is CASSPQDRYNEQFF.